This is a list of T cell receptor beta chains from one sample in a study of shared clonotypes between healthy human individuals. Produced via immunoSEQ multiplex PCR; TCRdb's table is partial and in-frame only. Here the sample spans fewer than 550,000 clones, over 60% being singletons. The sample consisted of PBMCs. These TCRs come from a woman aged 35 to 49 in good health. Some clones in this sample may be carry-over from other donors' samples. Both conserved end residues are part of each CDR3. The order of the fields is J gene, V gene, CDR3 length, clone size, D gene, CDR3 protein, CDR3 DNA. The D gene is left open where the match is weak. Not all rows give a size; the values are once, few, many and, for expanded clones, a class.

TRBJ2-5,TRBV4-1,16,.,TRBD2,CASSQYWTSGQETQYF,TGCGCCAGCAGCCAATATTGGACTAGCGGACAAGAGACCCAGTACTTC
TRBJ1-1,TRBV18,14,.,.,CASSPRQVNTEAFF,TGTGCCAGCTCACCTCGACAGGTGAACACTGAAGCTTTCTTT
TRBJ1-2,TRBV7-9,16,few,TRBD1,CASSPDQGQVIYGYTF,TGTGCCAGCAGCCCCGACCAGGGACAGGTCATCTATGGCTACACCTTC
TRBJ2-2,TRBV15,15,.,.,CATSTGRSRTGELFF,TGTGCCACCAGCACAGGGCGGTCGAGAACCGGGGAGCTGTTTTTT
TRBJ1-3,TRBV19,14,.,.,CASSIQVSGNTIYF,TGTGCCAGTAGTATACAAGTTTCTGGAAACACCATATATTTT
TRBJ2-2,TRBV14,17,.,TRBD2,CASSPRVLAGVTGELFF,TGTGCCAGCAGCCCAAGGGTCCTAGCGGGAGTCACCGGGGAGCTGTTTTTT
TRBJ2-3,TRBV4-1,14,.,.,CASSQDGGTDTQYF,TGCGCCAGCAGCCAAGATGGGGGCACAGATACGCAGTATTTT
TRBJ2-4,TRBV4-1,18,.,TRBD2,CASSQGLAGPKSQNIQYF,TGCGCCAGCAGCCAAGGACTAGCGGGACCGAAGAGCCAAAACATTCAGTACTTC
TRBJ1-4,TRBV9,15,few,.,CASSGGATMGEKLFF,TGTGCCAGCAGCGGGGGAGCCACTATGGGTGAAAAACTGTTTTTT
TRBJ1-2,TRBV19,18,.,TRBD1,CASRPWDRMSLSNYGYTF,TGTGCCAGTAGGCCGTGGGACAGGATGAGCCTCTCTAACTATGGCTACACCTTC